Below are 6 T cell receptor beta chains sequenced from a single sample in a study of blood T cell repertoires in COVID-19. Method: immunoSEQ multiplex PCR; TCRdb's copy keeps in-frame clones and lacks some. The table includes about 190,000 clones, about 86% detected once. Sequencing used peripheral blood. These receptors were obtained from a man aged 50-59 years with active or convalescent COVID-19.

The CDR3 nucleotides read TGCGCCAGCAGCTTGGGGGCAGGGGACCGATATGGCTACACCTTC. As protein: CASSLGAGDRYGYTF. The chain employs TRBV5-1 and TRBJ1-2; a weak D match, TRBD1 (6 bases). V lost 0 bases and J 5 bases, leaving 14 bases between the germline ends. CDR3 length equals 15 residues. The germline V gene has CDR1 SGHRS and CDR2 YFSETQ. Using reference TRBV5-1 and TRBJ1-2 for the parts outside the CDR3, the full variable domain is KAGVTQTPRYLIKTRGQQVTLSCSPISGHRSVSWYQQTPGQGLQFLFEYFSETQRNKGNFPGRFSGRQFSNSRSEMNVSTLELGDSALYLCASSLGAGDRYGYTFGSGTRLTVV.

This chain links TRBV7-8 with TRBJ2-5, with 9 bases matching TRBD2. The germline CDR1 and CDR2 sequences are SGHVS and FQNEAQ. The CDR3 runs 13 residues. J gave up 2 bases and V 6 bases, and 1 base lay outside the gene matches. DNA of the CDR3: TGTGCCAGCAGGCTAGCGGGGCAAGAGACCCAGTACTTC. This translates into CASRLAGQETQYF.

The chain couples TRBV7-2 to TRBJ1-2; 8 nucleotides agree with TRBD1. V lost 4 bases and J lost 7; bases outside the gene matches: 5. This CDR3 has 13 amino acids. CDR1 is SGHTA, CDR2 FQGNSA, per germline. CDR3 protein: CASSSDRVGGYTF. The CDR3 region has the DNA TGTGCCAGCAGCTCGGACAGGGTGGGTGGCTACACCTTC. Full variable domain (rest looked up from reference TRBV7-2 and TRBJ1-2): GAGVSQSPSNKVTEKGKDVELRCDPISGHTALYWYRQSLGQGLEFLIYFQGNSAPDKSGLPSDRFSAERTGGSVSTLTIQRTQQEDSAVYLCASSSDRVGGYTFGSGTRLTVV.

The chain recombines TRBV18 with TRBJ2-7, with TRBD1 matching 7 bases. Germline V lookup: CDR1 KGHSH, CDR2 LQKENI. The V and J ends lost 3 bases and 4 bases, in that order; junction bases with no gene match: 6. The CDR3 is 14 amino acids. The CDR3 loop is CASSPETGPYEQYF. The CDR3 nucleotides are TGTGCCAGCTCACCGGAGACAGGGCCTTACGAGCAGTACTTC.

The rearrangement joins TRBV18 to TRBJ1-5; 9 nucleotides agree with TRBD1. The CDR3 totals 18 residues. From germline, CDR1 is KGHSH and CDR2 LQKENI. Germline trimming cut 6 bases from V and 0 bases from J; bases unmatched to any gene: 12. The CDR3 loop is CASSTGGNSRYSNQPQHF. CDR3 nucleotides: TGTGCCAGCTCCACAGGGGGCAATAGTCGGTATAGCAATCAGCCCCAGCATTTT. Using reference TRBV18 and TRBJ1-5 for the parts outside the CDR3, the full variable domain is NAGVMQNPRHLVRRRGQEARLRCSPMKGHSHVYWYRQLPEEGLKFMVYLQKENIIDESGMPKERFSAEFPKEGPSILRIQQVVRGDSAAYFCASSTGGNSRYSNQPQHFGDGTRLSIL.

The J gene is TRBJ1-3, the V gene TRBV19, with TRBD1 matching over 10 bases. The J segment lost 2 bases and the V segment lost 6 bases, leaving 7 bases of the junction unmatched. The CDR3 covers 16 residues. Germline V gene sequence: CDR1 LNHDA, CDR2 SQIVND (reference sequence). Written as DNA, the CDR3 is TGTGCCAGTAGCCCGCGGGACAGGGGAGCTGGAAACACCATATATTTT. It yields the protein CASSPRDRGAGNTIYF.